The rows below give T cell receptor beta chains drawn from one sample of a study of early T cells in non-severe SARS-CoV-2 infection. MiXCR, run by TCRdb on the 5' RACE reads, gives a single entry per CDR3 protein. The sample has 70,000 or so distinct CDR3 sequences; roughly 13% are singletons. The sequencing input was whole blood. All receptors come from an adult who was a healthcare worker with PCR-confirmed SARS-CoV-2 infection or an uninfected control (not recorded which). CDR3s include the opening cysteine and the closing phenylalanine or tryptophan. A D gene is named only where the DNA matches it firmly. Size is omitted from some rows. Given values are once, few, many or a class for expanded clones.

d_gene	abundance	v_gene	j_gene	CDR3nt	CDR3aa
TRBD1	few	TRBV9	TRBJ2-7	TGTGCCAGCAGCCTTGGGACAGCCCCCTCCTACGAGCAGTACTTC	CASSLGTAPSYEQYF
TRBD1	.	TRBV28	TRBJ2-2	TGTGCCAGCAGTTTCCCCCTCCGACAGGGGGGAGACACCGGGGAGCTGTTTTTT	CASSFPLRQGGDTGELFF
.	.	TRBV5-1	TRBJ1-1	TGCGCCAGCAGCTCAACCCTGGGACAAACTGAAGCTTTCTTT	CASSSTLGQTEAFF
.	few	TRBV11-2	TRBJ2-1	TGTGCCAGCAGCTTATCTTGGGGAGATGAGCAGTTCTTC	CASSLSWGDEQFF
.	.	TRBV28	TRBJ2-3	TGTGCCAGCAGTTTATTGGCAGGGCCAGATACGCAGTATTTT	CASSLLAGPDTQYF
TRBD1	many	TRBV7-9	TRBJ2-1	TGTGCCAGCAGCAAACGCGTGGGACAGGGCACTTCTAATTACAATGAGCAGTTCTTC	CASSKRVGQGTSNYNEQFF
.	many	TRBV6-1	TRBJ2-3	TGTGCCAGCAGTGACGCCAGGACTCAGGATACGCAGTATTTT	CASSDARTQDTQYF
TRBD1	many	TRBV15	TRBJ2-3	TGTGCCACCAGCAGGTCAACAGGGGGCGGGTCAGATACGCAGTATTTT	CATSRSTGGGSDTQYF
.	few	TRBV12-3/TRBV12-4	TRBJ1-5	TGTGCCAGCAGTGCCAGGGAATATCAGCCCCAGCATTTT	CASSAREYQPQHF
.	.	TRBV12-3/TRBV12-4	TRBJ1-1	TGTGCCAGCAGTTTGTCGGCAGGACCGAACACTGAAGCTTTCTTT	CASSLSAGPNTEAFF
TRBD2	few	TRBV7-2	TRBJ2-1	TGTGCCAGCACCCCTCTCAGGGGCGGGGGGGCCACCGGTCGCAATGAGCAGTTCTTC	CASTPLRGGGATGRNEQFF
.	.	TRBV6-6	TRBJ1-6	TGTGCCAGCAGCTACAGGGATTCACCCCTCCACTTT	CASSYRDSPLHF
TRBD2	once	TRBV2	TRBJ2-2	TGTGCCAAGAGGACTAGCGGCGCCGGGGAGCTGTTTTTT	CAKRTSGAGELFF
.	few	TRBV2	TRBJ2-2	TGTGCCAGCAGTTCTGTGGGGGAGCTGTTTTTT	CASSSVGELFF
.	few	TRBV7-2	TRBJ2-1	TGTGCCAGCAGCTGGGGACATCCAGGCACTGAGCAGTTCTTC	CASSWGHPGTEQFF
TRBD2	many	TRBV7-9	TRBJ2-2	TGTGCCAGCAGCTCGGGACTAGCGGATACCGGGGAGCTGTTTTTT	CASSSGLADTGELFF
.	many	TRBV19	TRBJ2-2	TGTGCCAGTACTGGCATCGGGGGCAGGGCCTTGAACACCGGGGAGCTGTTTTTT	CASTGIGGRALNTGELFF
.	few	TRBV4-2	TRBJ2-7	TGTGCCAGCAGCCAAGTAAGGGGTCGGGACGAGCAGTACTTC	CASSQVRGRDEQYF
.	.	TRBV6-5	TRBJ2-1	TGTGCCAGCAGTCGGGGGAGCTCCTACAATGAGCAGTTCTTC	CASSRGSSYNEQFF
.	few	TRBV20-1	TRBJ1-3	TGCAGTGCTAGCCCCGGATCCGATTTTGGAAACACCATATATTTT	CSASPGSDFGNTIYF
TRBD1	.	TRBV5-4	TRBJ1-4	TGTGCCAGCAGCCCTACAGGGGCGGAAAAACTGTTTTTT	CASSPTGAEKLFF
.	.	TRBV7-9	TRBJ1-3	TGTGCCAGCAGTCGAGGGCAGTACGAGTACACCATATATTTT	CASSRGQYEYTIYF
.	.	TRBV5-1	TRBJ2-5	TGCGCCAGCAGCTCACTGACCCAAGAGACCCAGTACTTC	CASSSLTQETQYF
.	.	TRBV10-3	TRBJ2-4	TGTGCCATCAGTGAGTCGTCTTTTCAGTACTTC	CAISESSFQYF
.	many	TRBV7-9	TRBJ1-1	TGTGCCAGCAGCACCCCCCGACGGGAATTAGGCACTGAAGCTTTCTTT	CASSTPRRELGTEAFF
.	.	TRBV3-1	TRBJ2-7	TGTGCCAGCAGCCAGACTAGAGCCTACGAGCAGTACTTC	CASSQTRAYEQYF
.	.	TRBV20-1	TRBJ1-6	TGCAGTGCTAGACGGGGTAATTCACCCCTCCACTTT	CSARRGNSPLHF
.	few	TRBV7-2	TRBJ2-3	TGTGCCAGCAGGCAGGGGCGCCGCGAGGGTACGCAGTATTTT	CASRQGRREGTQYF
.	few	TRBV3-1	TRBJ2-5	TGTGCCAGCAGCCTTCTTACTATCCAAGAGACCCAGTACTTC	CASSLLTIQETQYF
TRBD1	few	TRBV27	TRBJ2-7	TGTGCCAGCAGCCCCGGCAGGGGGAAAGGAGCCTACGAGCAGTACTTC	CASSPGRGKGAYEQYF
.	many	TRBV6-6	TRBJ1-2	TGTGCCAGCGGCTCAGACCTCTATGGCTACACCTTC	CASGSDLYGYTF
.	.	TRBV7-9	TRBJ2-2	TGTGCCAGCAGCTGGGACACCAACACCGGGGAGCTGTTTTTT	CASSWDTNTGELFF
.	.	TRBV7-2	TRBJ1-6	TGTGCCAGCAGCTTATTGCAGGGACTATCAAATTCACCCCTCCACTTT	CASSLLQGLSNSPLHF
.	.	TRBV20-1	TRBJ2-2	TGCAGTGCTAGAGATCTGGCACACACCGGGGAGCTGTTTTTT	CSARDLAHTGELFF
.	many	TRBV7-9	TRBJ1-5	TGTGCCAGCAGCTTCGGCGACCACAATCAGCCCCAGCATTTT	CASSFGDHNQPQHF
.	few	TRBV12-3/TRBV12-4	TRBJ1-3	TGTGCCAGCAGTTTAGACGGGGGTACCATATATTTT	CASSLDGGTIYF
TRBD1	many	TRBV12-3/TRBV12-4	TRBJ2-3	TGTGCCAGCGGACCTGGACAGGGACCAGGTGATACGCAGTATTTT	CASGPGQGPGDTQYF
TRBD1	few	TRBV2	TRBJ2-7	TGTGCCAGCAGTAGACCGGGACAGGGCTACGAGCAGTACTTC	CASSRPGQGYEQYF
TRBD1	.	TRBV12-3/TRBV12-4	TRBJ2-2	TGTGCCAGCAGCCAGGGACAGCTCACCGGGGAGCTGTTTTTT	CASSQGQLTGELFF
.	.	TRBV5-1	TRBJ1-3	TGCGCCAGCAGATTGGACGGGGACCCGGCGGACACCATATATTTT	CASRLDGDPADTIYF
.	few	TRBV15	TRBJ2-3	TGTGCCACCAGCAGAGTATATGGGGTGGGCGGGGCAGATACGCAGTATTTT	CATSRVYGVGGADTQYF
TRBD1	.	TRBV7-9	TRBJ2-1	TGTGCCAGCACCTTGGACAGGAGCTACAATGAGCAGTTCTTC	CASTLDRSYNEQFF
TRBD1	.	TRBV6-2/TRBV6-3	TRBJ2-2	TGTGCCAGCGGGCCATATCCGGGACAGCCCACCGGGGAGCTGTTTTTT	CASGPYPGQPTGELFF
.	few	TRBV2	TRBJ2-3	TGTGCCAGCGGGACCGTGGGAACAGATACGCAGTATTTT	CASGTVGTDTQYF
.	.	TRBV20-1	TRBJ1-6	TGCAGTGCTAGTAGGCCCGCGGGAGATGGTTCACCCCTCCACTTT	CSASRPAGDGSPLHF
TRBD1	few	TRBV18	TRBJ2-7	TGTGCCAGCTCACTTGCAGGGGGCATGGATGTCTACGAGCAGTACTTC	CASSLAGGMDVYEQYF
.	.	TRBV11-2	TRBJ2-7	TGTGCCAGCAGCTTAGGGGGGGCGAGGGAGCAGTACTTC	CASSLGGAREQYF
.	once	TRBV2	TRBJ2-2	TGTGCCAGCAGTGTTAAAAGGACCACCGGGGAGCTGTTTTTT	CASSVKRTTGELFF
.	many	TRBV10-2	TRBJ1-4	TGCGCCAGCAGCAGGGGAGAAACTAATGAAAAACTGTTTTTT	CASSRGETNEKLFF
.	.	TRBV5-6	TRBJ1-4	TGTGCCAGCAGCTGGAGACAGGATGAAAAACTGTTTTTT	CASSWRQDEKLFF
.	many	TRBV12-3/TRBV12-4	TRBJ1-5	TGTGCCAGCAGTTTACGACAAGGGCTTAATCAGCCCCAGCATTTT	CASSLRQGLNQPQHF
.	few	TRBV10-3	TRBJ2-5	TGTGCCATCACTCTTGGGGAGACCCAGTACTTC	CAITLGETQYF
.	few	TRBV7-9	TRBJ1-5	TGTGCCAGCAGCTTAGGGAGGAATAGCAATCAGCCCCAGCATTTT	CASSLGRNSNQPQHF
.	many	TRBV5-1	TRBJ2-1	TGCGCCAGCAGCTCAGGACAATACAATGAGCAGTTCTTC	CASSSGQYNEQFF
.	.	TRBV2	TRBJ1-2	TGTGCCAGCAGCGCGACAGGAGGTAGTGGCTACACCTTC	CASSATGGSGYTF
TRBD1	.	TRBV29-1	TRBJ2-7	TGCAGCGTCATCACAGGGGCTGACGAGCAGTACTTC	CSVITGADEQYF
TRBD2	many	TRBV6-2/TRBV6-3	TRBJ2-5	TGTGCCAGCAGAAGACTAGCGGGGAATCAAGAGACCCAGTACTTC	CASRRLAGNQETQYF
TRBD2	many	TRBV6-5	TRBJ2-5	TGTGCCAGCAGTGATTCTAGCGGGGGGAAAAAAGAGACCCAGTACTTC	CASSDSSGGKKETQYF
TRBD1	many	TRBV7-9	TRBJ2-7	TGTGCCAGCAGCAGCGGACAGGGGGACGAGCAGTACTTC	CASSSGQGDEQYF
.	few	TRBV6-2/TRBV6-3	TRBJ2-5	TGTGCCAGCAGGGAGGTGGGAACAGGGATGGAGACCCAGTACTTC	CASREVGTGMETQYF